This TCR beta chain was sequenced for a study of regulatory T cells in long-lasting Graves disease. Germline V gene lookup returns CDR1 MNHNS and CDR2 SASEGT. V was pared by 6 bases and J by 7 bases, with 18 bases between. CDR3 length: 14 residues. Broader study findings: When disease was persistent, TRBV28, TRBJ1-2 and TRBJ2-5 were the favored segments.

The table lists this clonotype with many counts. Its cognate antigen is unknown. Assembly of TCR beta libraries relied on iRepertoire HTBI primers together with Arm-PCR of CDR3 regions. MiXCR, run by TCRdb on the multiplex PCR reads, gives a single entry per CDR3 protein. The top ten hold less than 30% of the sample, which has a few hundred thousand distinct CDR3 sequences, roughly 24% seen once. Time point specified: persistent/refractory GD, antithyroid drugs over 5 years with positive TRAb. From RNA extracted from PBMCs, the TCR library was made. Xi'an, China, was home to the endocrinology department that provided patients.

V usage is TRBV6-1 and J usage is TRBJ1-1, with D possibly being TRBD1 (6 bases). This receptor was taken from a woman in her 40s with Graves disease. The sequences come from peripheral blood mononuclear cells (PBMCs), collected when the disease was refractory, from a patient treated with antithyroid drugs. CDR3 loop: CASSPLAGAVEAFF. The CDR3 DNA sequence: TGTGCCAGCAGCCCGCTTGCAGGGGCAGTTGAAGCTTTCTTT.